Here is one TCR beta chain with its context. CDR1 and CDR2 (germline): MGHRA, YSYEKL. V lost 1 base to trimming and J lost 4 bases, with 5 bases between them. The CDR3 has 13 amino acids. The data were obtained in a study of blood T cell repertoires in COVID-19. About the research overall: The samples span acute and convalescent COVID-19 from the United States, Italy and Spain.

In the original workflow: Nucleated cell number was recorded as an estimate derived from reference gene primer amplification. Clones were read by immunoSEQ multiplex PCR, and TCRdb kept only the in-frame ones, dropping some. Clone size and the V and J calls come from that table; the DNA yielded D and trimming. The sample records over 90,000 clones, around 80% being singletons. Sequencing used peripheral blood. This clonotype was obtained from a man aged 55-75 years with active or convalescent COVID-19. The gene calls are TRBV4-1 and TRBJ2-1; D is ambiguous. CDR3 sequence (DNA): TGCGCCAGCAGCCAAGTGGCTTACAATGAGCAGTTCTTC. It codes for CASSQVAYNEQFF.